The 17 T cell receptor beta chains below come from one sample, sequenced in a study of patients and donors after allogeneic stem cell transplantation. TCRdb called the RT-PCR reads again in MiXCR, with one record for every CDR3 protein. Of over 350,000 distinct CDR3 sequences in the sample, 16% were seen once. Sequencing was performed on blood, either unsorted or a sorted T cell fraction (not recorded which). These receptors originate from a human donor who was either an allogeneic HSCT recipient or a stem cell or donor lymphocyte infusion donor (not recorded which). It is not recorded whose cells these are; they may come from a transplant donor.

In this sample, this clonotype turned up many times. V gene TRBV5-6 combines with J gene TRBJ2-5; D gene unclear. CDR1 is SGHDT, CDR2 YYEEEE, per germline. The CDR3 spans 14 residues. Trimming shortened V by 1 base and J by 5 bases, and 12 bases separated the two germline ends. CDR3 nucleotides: TGTGCCAGCAGCTTGCGCGGACCGGGTGAGACCCAGTACTTC. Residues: CASSLRGPGETQYF.

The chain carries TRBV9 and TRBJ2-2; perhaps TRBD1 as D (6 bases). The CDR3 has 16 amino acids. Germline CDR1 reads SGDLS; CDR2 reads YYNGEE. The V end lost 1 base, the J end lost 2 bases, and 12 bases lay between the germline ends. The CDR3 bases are TGTGCCAGCAGCGTAAGGGGGACCCCAAACACCGGGGAGCTGTTTTTT. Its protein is CASSVRGTPNTGELFF.

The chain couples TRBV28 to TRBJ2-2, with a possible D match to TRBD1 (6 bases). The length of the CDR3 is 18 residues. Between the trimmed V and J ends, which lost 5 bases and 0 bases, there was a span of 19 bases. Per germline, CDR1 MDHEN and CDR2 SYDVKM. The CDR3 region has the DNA TGTGCCAGCAGTCCATTTATCGGTAGGACAGCGAACACCGGGGAGCTGTTTTTT. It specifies CASSPFIGRTANTGELFF.

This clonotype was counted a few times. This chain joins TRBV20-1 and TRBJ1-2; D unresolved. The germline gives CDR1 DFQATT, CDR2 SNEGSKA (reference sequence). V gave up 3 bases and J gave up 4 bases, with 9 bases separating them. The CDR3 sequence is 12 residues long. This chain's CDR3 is CSASKGAYGYTF. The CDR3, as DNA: TGCAGTGCTAGTAAGGGTGCCTATGGCTACACCTTC.

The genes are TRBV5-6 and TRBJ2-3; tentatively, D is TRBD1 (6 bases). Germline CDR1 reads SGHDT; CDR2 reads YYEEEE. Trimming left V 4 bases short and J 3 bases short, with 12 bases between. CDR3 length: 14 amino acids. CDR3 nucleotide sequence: TGTGCCAGCAGCGCTGGGGGCAGAACAGATACGCAGTATTTT. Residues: CASSAGGRTDTQYF.

CDR3 residues: CASSQYGTGSYEQYF. The CDR3 DNA is TGTGCCAGCAGTCAGTACGGGACAGGCTCCTACGAGCAGTACTTC. The rearrangement uses TRBV6-1 and TRBJ2-7; TRBD1 aligns across 8 bases. V lost 5 bases and J lost 0; bases outside the gene matches: 6. CDR1 and CDR2 (germline): MNHNS, SASEGT. The CDR3 runs to 15 residues.

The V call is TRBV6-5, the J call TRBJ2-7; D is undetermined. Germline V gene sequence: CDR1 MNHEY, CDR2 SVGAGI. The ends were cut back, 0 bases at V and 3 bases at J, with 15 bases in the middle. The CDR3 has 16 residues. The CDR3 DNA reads TGTGCCAGCAGTTACTCCATTGGCCCCCGCGGCTACGAGCAGTACTTC. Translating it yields CASSYSIGPRGYEQYF.

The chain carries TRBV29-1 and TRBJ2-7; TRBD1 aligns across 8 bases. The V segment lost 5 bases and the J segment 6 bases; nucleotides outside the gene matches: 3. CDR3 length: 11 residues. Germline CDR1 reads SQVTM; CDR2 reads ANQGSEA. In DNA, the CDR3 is TGCAGCGTTCAGACAGGGGCCGAGCAGTACTTC. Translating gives CSVQTGAEQYF.

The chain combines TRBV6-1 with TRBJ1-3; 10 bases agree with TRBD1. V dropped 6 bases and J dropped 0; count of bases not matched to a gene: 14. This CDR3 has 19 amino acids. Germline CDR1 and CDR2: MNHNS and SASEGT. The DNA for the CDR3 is TGTGCCAGCAGCCTTCGGACAGGGGGGTACTCTCTCTCTGGAAACACCATATATTTT. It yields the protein CASSLRTGGYSLSGNTIYF.

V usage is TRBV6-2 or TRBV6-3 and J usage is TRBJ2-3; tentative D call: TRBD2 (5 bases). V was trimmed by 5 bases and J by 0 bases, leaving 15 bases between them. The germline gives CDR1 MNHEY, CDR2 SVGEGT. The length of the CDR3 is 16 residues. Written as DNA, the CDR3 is TGTGCCAGCAGTCCTGAAGCGCGGGTTAGCACAGATACGCAGTATTTT. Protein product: CASSPEARVSTDTQYF.

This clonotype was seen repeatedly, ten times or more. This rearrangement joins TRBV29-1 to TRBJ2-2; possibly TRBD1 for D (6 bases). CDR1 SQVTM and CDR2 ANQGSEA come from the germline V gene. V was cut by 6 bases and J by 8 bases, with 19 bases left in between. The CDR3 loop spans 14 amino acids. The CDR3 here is CSVVIGGPWGELFF. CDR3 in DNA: TGCAGCGTGGTTATTGGGGGCCCTTGGGGGGAGCTGTTTTTT.

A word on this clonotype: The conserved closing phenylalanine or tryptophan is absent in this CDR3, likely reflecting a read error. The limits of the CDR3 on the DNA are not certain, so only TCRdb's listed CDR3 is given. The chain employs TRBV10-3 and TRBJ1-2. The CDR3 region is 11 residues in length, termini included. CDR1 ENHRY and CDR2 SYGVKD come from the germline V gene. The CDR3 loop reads CAISESGNQEL.

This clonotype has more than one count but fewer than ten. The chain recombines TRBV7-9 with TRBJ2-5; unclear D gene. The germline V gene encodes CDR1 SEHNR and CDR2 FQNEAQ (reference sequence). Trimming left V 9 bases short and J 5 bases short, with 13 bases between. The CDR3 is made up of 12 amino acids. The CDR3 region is CASLRSQETQYF. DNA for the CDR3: TGTGCCAGTTTACGGTCACAGGAGACCCAGTACTTC.

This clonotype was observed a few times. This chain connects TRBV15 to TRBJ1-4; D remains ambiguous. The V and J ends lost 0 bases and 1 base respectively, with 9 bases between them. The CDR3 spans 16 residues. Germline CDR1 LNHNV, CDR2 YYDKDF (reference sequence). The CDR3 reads CATSRDRGRTNEKLFF. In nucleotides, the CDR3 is TGTGCCACCAGCAGAGATCGGGGAAGAACTAATGAAAAACTGTTTTTT.

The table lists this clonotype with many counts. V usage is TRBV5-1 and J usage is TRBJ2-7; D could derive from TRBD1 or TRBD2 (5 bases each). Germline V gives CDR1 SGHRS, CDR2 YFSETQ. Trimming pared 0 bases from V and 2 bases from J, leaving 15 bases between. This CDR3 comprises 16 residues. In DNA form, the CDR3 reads TGCGCCAGCAGCTTGGATCCGGCAGGGAGAACCTACGAGCAGTACTTC. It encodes CASSLDPAGRTYEQYF. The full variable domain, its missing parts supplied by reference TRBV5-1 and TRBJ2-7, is KAGVTQTPRYLIKTRGQQVTLSCSPISGHRSVSWYQQTPGQGLQFLFEYFSETQRNKGNFPGRFSGRQFSNSRSEMNVSTLELGDSALYLCASSLDPAGRTYEQYFGPGTRLTVT.

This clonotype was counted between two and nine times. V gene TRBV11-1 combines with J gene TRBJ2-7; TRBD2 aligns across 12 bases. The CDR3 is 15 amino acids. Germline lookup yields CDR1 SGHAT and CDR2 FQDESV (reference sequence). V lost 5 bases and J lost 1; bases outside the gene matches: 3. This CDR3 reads CASSRTSGDSYEQYF. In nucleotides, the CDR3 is TGTGCCAGCAGCCGGACTAGCGGGGATTCCTACGAGCAGTACTTC.

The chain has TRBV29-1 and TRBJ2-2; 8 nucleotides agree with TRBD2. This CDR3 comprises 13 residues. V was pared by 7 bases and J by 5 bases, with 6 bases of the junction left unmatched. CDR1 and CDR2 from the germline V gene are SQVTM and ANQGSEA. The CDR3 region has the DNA TGCAGCGCTGACGGGGGGGCGACCGGGGAGCTGTTTTTT. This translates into CSADGGATGELFF.